This TCR beta chain was sequenced for a study of early T cells in non-severe SARS-CoV-2 infection. Across the study: Whole-blood bulk RNA, unsorted, was sequenced, and chains were unpaired.

Each cDNA molecule carried a unique molecular identifier. Using its own MiXCR run on the 5' RACE reads, TCRdb lists one record per CDR3 protein. The repertoire includes 30,000 to 40,000 distinct CDR3 sequences, approximately 6% of them detected once, and approximately 4% sits in the top ten. This clonotype was seen repeatedly, ten times or more. The V gene's germline CDR1 is SGHRS and CDR2 YFSETQ. The CDR3 extends over 17 amino acids. V trimming: 4 bases; J trimming: 3 bases; junction bases outside the gene matches: 9. This TCR came from an adult who was a healthcare worker with PCR-confirmed SARS-CoV-2 infection or an uninfected control (not recorded which). V is TRBV5-1 and J is TRBJ2-7; 14 bases align to TRBD2. Sequences were derived from whole blood, sampled at baseline. CDR3 in amino acids: CASSAGTSGSSLYEQYF. The CDR3, as DNA: TGCGCCAGCAGCGCCGGGACTAGCGGGAGTAGTCTCTACGAGCAGTACTTC.